This is a list of T cell receptor beta chains from one sample in a study of blood T cell repertoires in COVID-19. Sequenced by immunoSEQ multiplex PCR; TCRdb stores in-frame clones only, minus some. The sample includes 250,000 or so clones, 82% of them seen just once. Material for sequencing was peripheral blood. The receptor set was obtained from a woman in her 70s with acute or convalescent COVID-19. CDR3s include the opening cysteine and the closing phenylalanine or tryptophan. D genes are given only for firm matches. Not every row has a clone size; where given, it reads once, few, many or a size class.

TRBD1,TRBJ1-1,.,TRBV4-1,TGCGCCAGCAGTCCGGACAGGGGAACTGAAGCTTTCTTT,CASSPDRGTEAFF
.,TRBJ1-5,.,TRBV5-4,TGTGCCAGCAGCTGGGGCGGGGTAAGGAATCAGCCCCAGCATTTT,CASSWGGVRNQPQHF
.,TRBJ2-5,.,TRBV29-1,TGCAGCGTTGAGCTTGGGGCGGAGACCCAGTACTTC,CSVELGAETQYF
TRBD1,TRBJ2-2,.,TRBV7-2,TGTGCCAGCAGCTTATGGCCCGGACAGGGGGACACCGGGGAGCTGTTTTTT,CASSLWPGQGDTGELFF
TRBD2,TRBJ2-5,.,TRBV5-6,TGTGCCAGCAGCTTGGCCTGGGTGCGGGGGCAAGAGACCCAGTACTTC,CASSLAWVRGQETQYF
TRBD2,TRBJ2-1,.,TRBV4-2,TGTGCCAGCAGCCAAGCGAAACTAGCGATTAGCTCCTACAATGAGCAGTTCTTC,CASSQAKLAISSYNEQFF
TRBD1,TRBJ2-5,.,TRBV15,TGTGCCACCAGCAGCCGGGACAGGGCGAAGGAGACCCAGTACTTC,CATSSRDRAKETQYF
.,TRBJ1-2,once,TRBV15,TGTGCCACAAGCAGGGGAGGAAGTAATGGCTACACCTTC,CATSRGGSNGYTF
.,TRBJ1-4,.,TRBV6-5,TGTGCCAGCAGTTACTCGACTTACGAAAAACTGTTTTTT,CASSYSTYEKLFF
.,TRBJ1-3,.,TRBV6-2/TRBV6-3,TGTGCCAGCAGTTTTCCAGGGACTGGAAACACCATATATTTT,CASSFPGTGNTIYF
.,TRBJ1-5,.,TRBV5-1,TGCGCCAGCAGCACCATTAATCAGGGGACCAGCAATCAGCCCCAGCATTTT,CASSTINQGTSNQPQHF
.,TRBJ2-7,.,TRBV11-2,TGTGCCAGCAGCTTAGGTAGCTCCTACGAGCAGTACTTC,CASSLGSSYEQYF
TRBD1,TRBJ2-2,.,TRBV6-2/TRBV6-3,TGTGCCAGCAGTTACCCCGGACAGGGGACCGGGGAGCTGTTTTTT,CASSYPGQGTGELFF
.,TRBJ2-3,.,TRBV5-1,TGCGCCAGCAGCTTGGTCGGCGGGGACTCAGATACGCAGTATTTT,CASSLVGGDSDTQYF
.,TRBJ2-7,.,TRBV6-5,TGTGCCAGCAGGCAAACAGGGTTAGAAGACGAGCAGTACTTC,CASRQTGLEDEQYF
TRBD1,TRBJ1-1,.,TRBV14,TGTGCCAGCAGCCATGCAAACAGGGGAAGGACTGAAGCTTTCTTT,CASSHANRGRTEAFF
.,TRBJ2-2,.,TRBV5-1,TGCGCCAGCAGCTTGGCCCAGGTATCCGGGGAGCTGTTTTTT,CASSLAQVSGELFF
.,TRBJ1-2,.,TRBV11-2,TGTGCCAGCAGCCCTATGGGGGGTCTTTATGGCTACACCTTC,CASSPMGGLYGYTF
.,TRBJ2-2,.,TRBV12-5,TGTGCTAGTCAGCTGGGGGGGAACACCGGGGAGCTGTTTTTT,CASQLGGNTGELFF
.,TRBJ1-1,.,TRBV24-1,TGTGCCACCAGTGATCGGGAACAGAACACTGAAGCTTTCTTT,CATSDREQNTEAFF
.,TRBJ1-1,once,TRBV4-1,TGCGCCAGCAGCCAAGTTAGAGGGGGTGCCATGAACACTGAAGCTTTCTTT,CASSQVRGGAMNTEAFF
.,TRBJ1-2,.,TRBV3-1/TRBV3-2,TGTGCCAGCAGCCAAGATACCTTTCTACCTAACTATGGCTACACCTTC,CASSQDTFLPNYGYTF
TRBD1,TRBJ2-4,.,TRBV5-1,TGCGCCAGCAGCGAAGACAGGGTATTGAAAAACATTCAGTACTTC,CASSEDRVLKNIQYF
.,TRBJ1-1,once,TRBV5-1,TGCGCCAGCAGACCCAGGGGAGGGGACCCCAGGTCCAACACTGAAGCTTTCTTT,CASRPRGGDPRSNTEAFF
TRBD1,TRBJ1-2,.,TRBV10-3,TGTGCCATCAGTGGTGGGAGATTCCGGGACAGGGGCGACACCAACTATGGCTACACCTTC,CAISGGRFRDRGDTNYGYTF
.,TRBJ1-1,few,TRBV30,TGTGCCTGGAGCGGCGGCCGGGGTTTTGGGGACACTGAAGCTTTCTTT,CAWSGGRGFGDTEAFF
.,TRBJ2-1,.,TRBV7-2,TGTGCCAGCAGCTTTGGTACTTACAATGAGCAGTTCTTC,CASSFGTYNEQFF
TRBD1,TRBJ1-2,few,TRBV3-1/TRBV3-2,TGTGCCAGCAGCCAGGGACAGGGTGGAGGCTACACCTTC,CASSQGQGGGYTF
.,TRBJ2-1,once,TRBV12-3/TRBV12-4,TGTGCCACGGCACGGGGGGCGAGTGAGCAGTTCTTC,CATARGASEQFF
.,TRBJ1-1,.,TRBV4-2,TGTGCCAGCAGCCAAGAGACATTCATGAACACTGAAGCTTTCTTT,CASSQETFMNTEAFF
.,TRBJ1-3,.,TRBV7-9,TGTGCCAGCAGCTTAGGAGGGACTTCGGAAAACACCATATATTTT,CASSLGGTSENTIYF
.,TRBJ1-5,.,TRBV7-2,TGTGCCAGCAGCCTGATGTCGGGACTCAATCAGCCCCAGCATTTT,CASSLMSGLNQPQHF
.,TRBJ2-7,.,TRBV28,TGTGCCAGCAGAGAAGGGGTTGTTAATGGGTACGAGCAGTACTTC,CASREGVVNGYEQYF
TRBD2,TRBJ2-1,.,TRBV5-1,TGCGCCAGCAGCTGGGGACTAGCGGGGGTACTGCTACGGAATGAGCAGTTCTTC,CASSWGLAGVLLRNEQFF
TRBD1,TRBJ2-5,.,TRBV9,TGTGCCAGCAGCGCTAGGACAGGCGGAGAGACCCAGTACTTC,CASSARTGGETQYF
.,TRBJ2-1,.,TRBV4-2,TGTGCCAGCAGCCAATCCAAAAATCAATTCACGGGCAATGAGCAGTTCTTC,CASSQSKNQFTGNEQFF
TRBD1,TRBJ2-3,.,TRBV2,TGTGCCAGCCAGACAGGGGAGGAATTTCCGGAATTTAGCACAGATACGCAGTATTTT,CASQTGEEFPEFSTDTQYF
.,TRBJ1-3,.,TRBV29-1,TGCAGCGTGGCGGACAACTCTGGAAACACCATATATTTT,CSVADNSGNTIYF
TRBD1,TRBJ1-2,.,TRBV4-3,TGCGCCAGCAGCCAAAGCGCAGGGGGAGCTAACTATGGCTACACCTTC,CASSQSAGGANYGYTF
.,TRBJ2-7,.,TRBV7-2,TGTGCCAGCAGCTTCGTCGTTCAGGGTTACGAGCAGTACTTC,CASSFVVQGYEQYF
.,TRBJ1-6,.,TRBV3-1/TRBV3-2,TGTGCCAGCAGCGTCCGGGACTATAATTCACCCCTCCACTTT,CASSVRDYNSPLHF
.,TRBJ1-2,.,TRBV12-3/TRBV12-4,TGTGCCAGCAGTTATACAGGGTCCTACGGCTACACCTTC,CASSYTGSYGYTF
.,TRBJ1-6,.,TRBV11-2,TGTGCCAGCAGCCCCGGCAGGGGAAGTTCACCCCTCCACTTT,CASSPGRGSSPLHF
.,TRBJ1-4,.,TRBV11-2,TGTGCCAGCAGCTTAGAACCATTCAGGGGCCCTAATGAAAAACTGTTTTTT,CASSLEPFRGPNEKLFF
TRBD2,TRBJ2-3,.,TRBV27,TGTGCCAGCAGTCTTTTCCCTAGCGGGGGGGGGCACGGTACGCAGTATTTT,CASSLFPSGGGHGTQYF